These 8 T cell receptor beta chains came from one sample sequenced in a study of blood T cell repertoires in COVID-19. Data came from immunoSEQ multiplex PCR; TCRdb stores just in-frame clones and leaves some out. The data hold over 350,000 clones, with about 85% observed a single time. Sequencing used PBMCs or T cells enriched from blood (not recorded which). Receptors were obtained from a young woman with acute COVID-19.

The chain has TRBV7-2 and TRBJ2-1; 7 bases agree with TRBD2. From germline, CDR1 is SGHTA and CDR2 FQGNSA. This CDR3 region has 15 residues. Trimming cost V 4 bases and J 6 bases; bases outside gene matches: 9. This CDR3 is CASSSLGGSPNEQFF. CDR3 sequence (DNA): TGTGCCAGCAGCTCACTGGGCGGGAGTCCCAATGAGCAGTTCTTC.

This clone occurred once. This chain links TRBV20-1 with TRBJ1-5, with D possibly TRBD1 on 5 matching bases. CDR3 length equals 15 residues. Per the germline V gene, CDR1 is DFQATT and CDR2 is SNEGSKA (reference sequence). Trimming shortened V by 3 bases and J by 6 bases, and 18 bases separated the two germline ends. The CDR3: CSASMDSGMGQPQHF. Here the CDR3 DNA reads TGCAGTGCTAGTATGGATTCAGGGATGGGTCAGCCCCAGCATTTT.

The J gene is TRBJ2-1, the V gene TRBV19, with a possible D match to TRBD1 (6 bases). The ends were cut back, 8 bases at V and 0 bases at J, with 11 bases in the middle. The CDR3 consists of 14 residues. The germline V gene encodes CDR1 LNHDA and CDR2 SQIVND (reference sequence). DNA for the CDR3: TGTGCCAGTGCACAGGGAACCTCCTACAATGAGCAGTTCTTC. Encoded protein: CASAQGTSYNEQFF.

This clone was observed a few times. The chain carries TRBV5-3 and TRBJ2-7; a possible D gene is TRBD1 (6 bases). TRBV5-3 is marked as an open reading frame, function uncertain. V was trimmed by 0 bases and J by 4 bases, leaving 20 bases between them. The CDR3 totals 17 residues. The CDR3 spells CARSLGHRDCPSYEQYF. For the CDR3, the DNA is TGTGCCAGAAGCTTGGGACACAGGGATTGTCCTTCATACGAGCAGTACTTC.

J is TRBJ1-6 and V is TRBV10-2; D remains ambiguous. Germline lookup yields CDR1 WSHSY and CDR2 SAAADI. The ends were cut back, 2 bases at V and 10 bases at J, with 9 bases in the middle. CDR3 length: 13 amino acids. Here the CDR3 reads CASSEIRGSPLHF. CDR3 in DNA: TGCGCCAGCAGTGAGATTCGAGGGTCACCCCTCCACTTT.

As concerns this clone: Other DNA sequences in this sample translate to the same CDR3. This rearrangement joins TRBV7-9 to TRBJ2-2; D is possibly TRBD2 (6 bases). The CDR3 consists of 14 residues. Trimming took off 2 bases at V and 5 bases at J, with 9 bases between the two ends. The germline V gene has CDR1 SEHNR and CDR2 FQNEAQ (reference sequence). CDR3 in amino acids: CASSLTGETGELFF. The DNA of the CDR3 is TGTGCCAGCAGCTTAACGGGGGAAACCGGGGAGCTGTTTTTT.

For this clone: Other DNA sequences from this sample encode an identical CDR3 as well. The CDR3 reads CASSLLYEQYF. As DNA, the CDR3 is TGTGCCAGCAGTTTACTTTACGAGCAGTACTTC. The chain joins TRBV12-3 or TRBV12-4 to TRBJ2-7; D gene ambiguous. V lost 2 bases and J 4 bases, leaving 3 bases between the germline ends. This CDR3 has 11 amino acids.

The rearrangement links TRBV9 to TRBJ2-3; TRBD1 is a possible D gene (5 bases). Germline V gene sequence: CDR1 SGDLS, CDR2 YYNGEE. V lost 3 bases and J 6 bases, leaving 14 bases between the germline ends. The CDR3 is made up of 14 amino acids. CDR3 region: CASSADRVSDTQYF. In DNA, the CDR3 is TGTGCCAGCAGCGCCGACAGAGTGAGTGATACGCAGTATTTT.